Shown below are 31 T cell receptor beta chains from a single sample sequenced in a study of shared clonotypes between healthy human individuals. Libraries were prepared by immunoSEQ multiplex PCR; TCRdb keeps only in-frame clonotypes and omits some of them. The table has over 850,000 clones, 78% seen once. Material: memory CD4+ T cells from PBMCs. Sample subset: CD45RA-negative fraction. These TCRs come from a man between 18 and 35 years old in good health. Some clones in this sample may be carry-over from other donors' samples.

This sequence joins TRBV2 and TRBJ1-1; 8 nucleotides line up with TRBD1. With V trimmed by 6 bases and J by 1 base, 4 bases remained unmatched. This CDR3 spans 14 amino acids. The germline gives CDR1 SNHLY, CDR2 FYNNEI. The CDR3 sequence is CASRAGQANTEAFF. Written as DNA, the CDR3 is TGTGCCAGCAGAGCGGGACAGGCGAACACTGAAGCTTTCTTT.

The J gene is TRBJ2-3, the V gene TRBV9; the match to TRBD2 covers 8 bases. Germline trimming cut 4 bases from V and 1 base from J; bases unmatched to any gene: 8. CDR1 and CDR2 (germline): SGDLS, YYNGEE. The CDR3 is 16 amino acids. CDR3 amino acids: CASSLRLSGGTDTQYF. CDR3 bases: TGTGCCAGCAGCCTCCGACTTAGCGGGGGCACAGATACGCAGTATTTT.

The chain carries TRBV20-1 and TRBJ1-1, with D maybe TRBD1 (5 bases). The CDR3 totals 11 residues. CDR1 is DFQATT and CDR2 is SNEGSKA in the germline V gene (reference sequence). V was cut by 6 bases and J by 11 bases, with 16 bases left in between. The CDR3 DNA is TGCAGTGCGTCCCTCGGGGCCTCGGCTTTCTTT. This encodes CSASLGASAFF.

This clone has more than one count but fewer than ten. The V gene is TRBV4-3, the J gene TRBJ2-1; D unclear. The germline V gene encodes CDR1 LGHNA and CDR2 YSLEER. V lost 10 bases to trimming and J lost 8 bases, with 12 bases between them. The length of the CDR3 is 11 residues. The CDR3 spells CAKVRSHEQFF. The CDR3, as DNA: TGCGCCAAAGTGAGGTCCCATGAGCAGTTCTTC.

The chain uses TRBV11-2 and TRBJ2-3, with D unresolved. The germline CDR1 and CDR2 sequences are SGHAT and FQNNGV. Trimming cost V 1 base and J 5 bases, with 7 bases left between them. The CDR3 totals 13 residues. CDR3 protein: CASSLVVRDTQYF. CDR3 nucleotides: TGTGCCAGCAGCTTAGTTGTTCGAGATACGCAGTATTTT.

This rearrangement joins TRBV13 to TRBJ2-7; D is possibly TRBD1 or TRBD2 (5 bases each). Germline V gene lookup returns CDR1 PRHDT and CDR2 FYEKMQ (reference sequence). V was shortened by 4 bases and J by 5 bases, with 21 bases between the two germline ends. The CDR3 is 16 amino acids. The DNA of the CDR3 is TGTGCCAGCAGCTCGACGGCTGGGACGGTCTACCACGAGCAGTACTTC. This translates into CASSSTAGTVYHEQYF.

This chain connects TRBV27 to TRBJ2-7, with D unresolved. CDR1 and CDR2 from the germline V gene are MNHEY and SMNVEV (reference sequence). The CDR3 runs to 14 residues. V was shortened by 6 bases and J by 1 base, with 13 bases between the two germline ends. DNA for the CDR3: TGTGCCAGCAGGAAAAACAACCGGTCCTACGAGCAGTACTTC. Translation: CASRKNNRSYEQYF.

The V gene is TRBV2, the J gene TRBJ1-6; D is unresolved. The germline CDR1 and CDR2 sequences are SNHLY and FYNNEI. This CDR3 region has 13 residues. V was pared by 6 bases and J by 7 bases, with 10 bases between. CDR3 nucleotide sequence: TGTGCCAGCAGCCCGACGGGAAATTCACCCCTCCACTTT. It specifies CASSPTGNSPLHF.

The genes are TRBV2 and TRBJ2-5; possible D gene TRBD2, 5 bases. V was cut by 5 bases and J by 11 bases, with 15 bases left in between. Germline V lookup: CDR1 SNHLY, CDR2 FYNNEI. The CDR3 covers 12 residues. Here the CDR3 DNA reads TGTGCCAGCAGTCCCCTATCTCGGGGTCAGTACTTC. Translating it yields CASSPLSRGQYF.

This clone has a handful of counts. The chain has TRBV14 and TRBJ1-4; D is unresolved. CDR1 SGHDN and CDR2 FVKESK come from the germline V gene. The CDR3 totals 9 residues. Trimming removed 8 bases at V and 17 bases at J, with 12 bases between. The CDR3 sequence: CASLPYGFF. The CDR3 DNA sequence: TGTGCCAGCCTCCCATATGGCTTTTTT.

V usage is TRBV18 and J usage is TRBJ1-1; perhaps TRBD1 as D (6 bases). Trimming shortened V by 2 bases and J by 7 bases, and 17 bases separated the two germline ends. Germline CDR1 and CDR2: KGHSH and LQKENI. The CDR3 runs 15 residues. DNA of the CDR3: TGTGCCAGCTCACCAAGTCTCCAGGGGCTTTTTGAAGCTTTCTTT. It yields the protein CASSPSLQGLFEAFF.

The V gene is TRBV9, the J gene TRBJ1-2; TRBD1 matches 7 bases. This CDR3 has 14 amino acids. Germline lookup yields CDR1 SGDLS and CDR2 YYNGEE. V lost 4 bases, J lost 7 bases, and 10 bases stayed unmatched. As DNA, the CDR3 is TGTGCCAGCAGCACCGCCGGGACAGTCGCTGGCTACACCTTC. Its translation is CASSTAGTVAGYTF. The complete variable domain, with remaining parts taken from reference TRBV9 and TRBJ1-2, reads DSGVTQTPKHLITATGQRVTLRCSPRSGDLSVYWYQQSLDQGLQFLIQYYNGEERAKGNILERFSAQQFPDLHSELNLSSLELGDSALYFCASSTAGTVAGYTFGSGTRLTVV.

This chain connects TRBV11-2 to TRBJ1-5, with D uncertain. The CDR3 contains 16 residues. V was clipped by 5 bases and J by 0 bases, with 14 bases between them. CDR1 is SGHAT and CDR2 is FQNNGV in the germline V gene. The DNA of the CDR3 is TGTGCCAGCAGCACCTCAAAAGGGAATAGCAATCAGCCCCAGCATTTT. Translation gives CASSTSKGNSNQPQHF.

This chain joins TRBV9 and TRBJ2-5, with 8 bases identical to TRBD1. V trimming: 5 bases; J trimming: 4 bases; junction bases outside the gene matches: 10. CDR1 is SGDLS and CDR2 is YYNGEE in the germline V gene. The CDR3 extends over 15 amino acids. The CDR3 nucleotides are TGTGCCAGCAGTGGCCCTGGACAGGGCGGAGAGACCCAGTACTTC. Translating it yields CASSGPGQGGETQYF.

This sequence joins TRBV25-1 and TRBJ1-2, with a weak D call TRBD1 (5 bases). The germline V and J ends were trimmed by 2 bases and 3 bases, with 13 bases remaining between them. This CDR3 has 15 amino acids. Germline loops: CDR1 MGHDK, CDR2 SYGVNS. The CDR3 bases are TGTGCCAGCAGTGAACGTGGGCAGGGCTACTATGGCTACACCTTC. Protein product: CASSERGQGYYGYTF.

This clone was detected only a few times. The chain uses TRBV9 and TRBJ2-5; 7 nucleotides align to TRBD2. Germline trimming cut 4 bases from V and 3 bases from J; bases unmatched to any gene: 15. The germline CDR1 and CDR2 sequences are SGDLS and YYNGEE. There are 17 residues in the CDR3. CDR3 protein: CASSTRLARAMEETQYF. CDR3 sequence (DNA): TGTGCCAGCAGCACCAGACTAGCCCGCGCTATGGAAGAGACCCAGTACTTC.

The chain is built from TRBV7-2 and TRBJ2-2, with 7 bases fitting TRBD2. CDR1 and CDR2 from the germline V gene are SGHTA and FQGNSA. Germline trimming cut 3 bases from V and 2 bases from J; bases unmatched to any gene: 6. The length of the CDR3 is 16 residues. The CDR3 nucleotides read TGTGCCAGCAGCTTCTCTAGCGGCACCAACACCGGGGAGCTGTTTTTT. Protein sequence: CASSFSSGTNTGELFF.

The rearrangement uses TRBV6-6 and TRBJ2-1; D not resolved. The length of the CDR3 is 12 residues. V shed 6 bases and J shed 7 bases, with 10 bases lying between them. Germline V gene lookup returns CDR1 MNHNY and CDR2 SVGAGI (reference sequence). CDR3 sequence: CASSPYLNEQFF. Written as DNA, the CDR3 is TGTGCCAGCAGCCCCTACTTGAATGAGCAGTTCTTC.

This chain connects TRBV28 to TRBJ1-4; 8 bases fit TRBD1. The CDR3 is made up of 12 amino acids. The germline V gene has CDR1 MDHEN and CDR2 SYDVKM. Trimming cost V 5 bases and J 8 bases; bases outside gene matches: 1. The CDR3 region is CASSQGAEKLFF. CDR3 in DNA: TGTGCCAGCAGTCAGGGGGCCGAAAAACTGTTTTTT.

This clone was seen only once. Germline and junction disagree at one end, which may indicate a read error. Other DNA sequences from this sample encode an identical CDR3 as well. The chain recombines TRBV5-6 with TRBJ2-6; no reliable D call. The CDR3 covers 15 residues. Per germline, CDR1 SGHDT and CDR2 YYEEEE. CDR3 in DNA: TGTGCCAGCAGTTTGGGCCTATCTGGGGCCAACGTCCTGACTTTC. Translation: CASSLGLSGANVLTF.

The rearrangement links TRBV19 to TRBJ1-4; D is unresolved. The CDR3 sequence is 12 residues long. Looked up from germline, CDR1 is LNHDA and CDR2 is SQIVND (reference sequence). V gave up 7 bases and J gave up 10 bases, with 13 bases separating them. DNA of the CDR3: TGTGCCAGTATTGCGGGGTCCGGAAAACTGTTTTTT. Its protein is CASIAGSGKLFF.

The chain employs TRBV29-1 and TRBJ2-4, with D uncertain. Trimming removed 7 bases from V and 11 bases from J, with 15 bases in between. The CDR3 consists of 11 residues. Germline V gene lookup returns CDR1 SQVTM and CDR2 ANQGSEA. CDR3 sequence (DNA): TGCAGCGGGTCCACCCAATACTTTCAGTACTTC. It translates to CSGSTQYFQYF.

V gene TRBV18 combines with J gene TRBJ1-5; weak D call: TRBD1 (6 bases). Germline CDR1 KGHSH, CDR2 LQKENI. The ends were cut back, 3 bases at V and 5 bases at J, with 14 bases in the middle. The CDR3 covers 15 residues. The CDR3, as DNA: TGTGCCAGCTCACCTTCAAATCAGGGGTATCAGCCCCAGCATTTT. It specifies CASSPSNQGYQPQHF.

The CDR3 protein is CASSPGTARNTIYF. CDR3 sequence (DNA): TGTGCCAGTAGCCCCGGGACGGCCAGAAACACCATATATTTT. This rearrangement joins TRBV19 to TRBJ1-3, with a weak D call TRBD1 (5 bases). CDR1 and CDR2 from the germline V gene are LNHDA and SQIVND (reference sequence). There are 14 residues in the CDR3. Trimming shortened V by 6 bases and J by 5 bases, and 14 bases separated the two germline ends.

There are many counts of this clone. The chain joins TRBV9 to TRBJ2-5, with a tentative D call TRBD1 (6 bases). V gave up 2 bases and J gave up 4 bases, with 15 bases separating them. The CDR3 has 15 residues. Germline-derived CDR1 and CDR2 are SGDLS and YYNGEE. CDR3: CASSVGTPLGETQYF. The CDR3 DNA follows: TGTGCCAGCAGCGTCGGGACACCCCTGGGAGAGACCCAGTACTTC.

In regard to this clone: This CDR3 is also generated by other DNA sequences in the sample. The chain couples TRBV27 to TRBJ2-7; possible D gene TRBD1, 7 bases. Per the germline V gene, CDR1 is MNHEY and CDR2 is SMNVEV (reference sequence). CDR3 size: 14 residues. V was shortened by 2 bases and J by 2 bases, with 10 bases between the two germline ends. CDR3 DNA: TGTGCCAGCAGTTTACAGGGGGGCCCCTACGAGCAGTACTTC. Residues: CASSLQGGPYEQYF.

V usage is TRBV19 and J usage is TRBJ2-6; D is perhaps TRBD1 or TRBD2 (5 bases each). Germline lookup yields CDR1 LNHDA and CDR2 SQIVND (reference sequence). The CDR3 contains 17 residues. Trimming shortened V by 6 bases and J by 2 bases, and 17 bases separated the two germline ends. The CDR3 spells CASSQLAGTTGANVLTF. CDR3 in DNA: TGTGCCAGTAGCCAACTCGCAGGGACCACTGGGGCCAACGTCCTGACTTTC.

Comments on this clone: A read error is possible here, since a much larger clone lies one base away. J is TRBJ2-5 and V is TRBV25-1; 8 bases line up with TRBD2. Per germline, CDR1 MGHDK and CDR2 SYGVNS. This CDR3 is 14 amino acids long. Trimming cost V 11 bases and J 5 bases; bases outside gene matches: 13. The CDR3 DNA reads TGTGCCTCACAAACCGGGGGGGGTGAGGAGACCCAGTACTTC. It is translated as CASQTGGGEETQYF.

Concerning this clone: Just one base apart from a much larger clone, this may be a read error. Other DNA sequences in this specimen translate into the identical CDR3. J is TRBJ2-2 and V is TRBV6-1, with 10 bases lining up with TRBD1. This CDR3 region has 17 residues. The V gene's germline CDR1 is MNHNS and CDR2 SASEGT. CDR3 amino acids: CASSDQRQGAGTGELFF. In DNA, the CDR3 is TGTGCTAGCAGTGACCAACGACAGGGGGCAGGCACCGGGGAGCTGTTTTTT.

The V and J genes are TRBV4-1 and TRBJ2-3, with 10 positions matching TRBD1. This CDR3 contains 19 residues. V dropped 2 bases and J dropped 0; count of bases not matched to a gene: 11. Germline loops: CDR1 MGHRA, CDR2 YSYEKL. The CDR3 sequence is CASSQPIGMGQGSTDTQYF. As DNA, the CDR3 is TGCGCCAGCAGCCAACCGATTGGGATGGGACAGGGGAGCACAGATACGCAGTATTTT.

For this clone: At the DNA level, this CDR3 is encoded by other sequences in the same sample as well. V and J are TRBV18 and TRBJ1-5; weak D call: TRBD1 (6 bases). This CDR3 has 13 residues. Trimming removed 3 bases at V and 7 bases at J, with 10 bases between. Germline-derived CDR1 and CDR2 are KGHSH and LQKENI. The CDR3 nucleotides are TGTGCCAGCTCACCCGGGACAAACCAGCCCCAGCATTTT. Translating it yields CASSPGTNQPQHF.